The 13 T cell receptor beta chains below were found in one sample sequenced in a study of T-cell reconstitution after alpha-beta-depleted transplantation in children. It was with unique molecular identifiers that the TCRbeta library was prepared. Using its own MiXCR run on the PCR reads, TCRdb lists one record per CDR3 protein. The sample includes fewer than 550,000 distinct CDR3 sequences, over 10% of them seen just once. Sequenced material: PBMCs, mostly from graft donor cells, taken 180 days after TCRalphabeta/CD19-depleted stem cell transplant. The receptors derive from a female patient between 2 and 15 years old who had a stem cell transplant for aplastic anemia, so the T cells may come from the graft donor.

This CDR3 is CASSFYRQGAEQYF. For the CDR3, the DNA is TGTGCCAGCAGTTTTTACCGACAGGGGGCCGAGCAGTACTTC. The genes are TRBV7-9 and TRBJ2-7, with 10 bases aligning to TRBD1. CDR1 and CDR2 from the germline V gene are SEHNR and FQNEAQ (reference sequence). After removal of 6 bases from V and 6 bases from J, the junction contained 8 bases not matched to a gene. CDR3 length equals 14 residues.

The CDR3 bases are TGCAGCGTTTCTCCTAGCGGATCCTACGAGCAGTACTTC. Residues: CSVSPSGSYEQYF. The chain recombines TRBV29-1 with TRBJ2-7; 7 bases line up with TRBD2. The J segment lost 1 base and the V segment lost 5 bases, leaving 5 bases of the junction unmatched. This CDR3 is built from 13 residues. Germline V gives CDR1 SQVTM, CDR2 ANQGSEA.

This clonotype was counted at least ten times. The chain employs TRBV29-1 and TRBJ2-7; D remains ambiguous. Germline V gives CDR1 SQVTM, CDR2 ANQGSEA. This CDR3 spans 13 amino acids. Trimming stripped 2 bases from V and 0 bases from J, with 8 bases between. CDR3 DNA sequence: TGCAGCGTTGAAAGGGTGAGCTCCTACGAGCAGTACGTC. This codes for CSVERVSSYEQYV.

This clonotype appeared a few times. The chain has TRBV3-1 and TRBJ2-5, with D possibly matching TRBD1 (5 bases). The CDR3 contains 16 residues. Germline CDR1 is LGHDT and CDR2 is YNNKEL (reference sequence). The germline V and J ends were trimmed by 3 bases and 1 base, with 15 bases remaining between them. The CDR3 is CASSHTNGAFQETQYF. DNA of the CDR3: TGTGCCAGCAGCCACACCAATGGGGCCTTCCAAGAGACCCAGTACTTC.

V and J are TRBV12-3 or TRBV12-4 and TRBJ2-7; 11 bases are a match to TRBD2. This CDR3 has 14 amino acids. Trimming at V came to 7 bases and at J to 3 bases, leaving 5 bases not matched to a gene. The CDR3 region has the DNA TGTGCCAGCACCCCCACTAGCGGGGGCTACGAGCAGTACTTC. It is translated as CASTPTSGGYEQYF.

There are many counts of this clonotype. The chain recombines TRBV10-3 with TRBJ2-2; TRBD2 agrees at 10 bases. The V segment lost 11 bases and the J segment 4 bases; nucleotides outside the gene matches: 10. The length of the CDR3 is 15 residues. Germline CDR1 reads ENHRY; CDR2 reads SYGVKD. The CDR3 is CAAGYGLAATGELFF. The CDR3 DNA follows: TGTGCCGCCGGATATGGACTAGCGGCCACCGGGGAGCTGTTTTTT.

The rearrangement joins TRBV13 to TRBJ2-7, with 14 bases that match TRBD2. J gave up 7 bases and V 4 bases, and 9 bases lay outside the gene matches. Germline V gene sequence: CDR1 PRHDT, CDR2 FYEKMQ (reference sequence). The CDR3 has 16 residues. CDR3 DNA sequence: TGTGCCAGCAGCTCGAGACTAGCGGGAGGGCCGGGGGAGCAGTACGTC. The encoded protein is CASSSRLAGGPGEQYV.

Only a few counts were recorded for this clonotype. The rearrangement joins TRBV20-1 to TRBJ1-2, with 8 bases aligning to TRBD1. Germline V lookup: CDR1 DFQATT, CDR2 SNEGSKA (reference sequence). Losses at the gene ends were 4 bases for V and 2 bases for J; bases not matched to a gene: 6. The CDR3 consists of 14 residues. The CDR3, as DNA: TGCAGTGCTATGGACAGGGTTGCCAACTATGGCTACACCTTC. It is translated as CSAMDRVANYGYTF.

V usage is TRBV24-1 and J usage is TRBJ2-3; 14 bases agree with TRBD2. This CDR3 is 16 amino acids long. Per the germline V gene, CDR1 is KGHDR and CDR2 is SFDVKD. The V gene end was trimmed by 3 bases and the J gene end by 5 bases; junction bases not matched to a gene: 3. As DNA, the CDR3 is TGTGCCACCAGTGATGGGACTAGCGGGAGAGGAGATACGCAGTATTTT. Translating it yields CATSDGTSGRGDTQYF.

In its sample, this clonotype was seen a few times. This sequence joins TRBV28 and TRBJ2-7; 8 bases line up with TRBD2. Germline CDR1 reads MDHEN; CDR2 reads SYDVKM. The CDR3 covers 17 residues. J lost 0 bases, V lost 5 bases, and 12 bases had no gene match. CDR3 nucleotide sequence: TGTGCCAGCAGTGGCGTCGAAGCGGGAGAGGACTCCTACGAGCAGTACTTC. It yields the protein CASSGVEAGEDSYEQYF. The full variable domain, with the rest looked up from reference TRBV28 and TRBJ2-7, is DVKVTQSSRYLVKRTGEKVFLECVQDMDHENMFWYRQDPGLGLRLIYFSYDVKMKEKGDIPEGYSVSREKKERFSLILESASTNQTSMYLCASSGVEAGEDSYEQYFGPGTRLTVT.

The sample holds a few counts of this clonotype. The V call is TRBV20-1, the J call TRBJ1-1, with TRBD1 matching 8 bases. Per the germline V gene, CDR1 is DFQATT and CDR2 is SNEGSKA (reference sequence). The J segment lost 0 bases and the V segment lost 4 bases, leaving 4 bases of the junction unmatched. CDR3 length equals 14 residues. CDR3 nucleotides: TGCAGTGCTAAACCGGACAGGGTGAACACTGAAGCTTTCTTT. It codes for CSAKPDRVNTEAFF.

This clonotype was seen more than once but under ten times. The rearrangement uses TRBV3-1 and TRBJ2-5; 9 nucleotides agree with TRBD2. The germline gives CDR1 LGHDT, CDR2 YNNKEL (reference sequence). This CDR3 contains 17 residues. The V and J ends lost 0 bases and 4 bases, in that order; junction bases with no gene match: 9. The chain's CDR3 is CASSQEGALAGGETQYF. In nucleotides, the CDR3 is TGTGCCAGCAGCCAAGAGGGGGCACTAGCGGGCGGAGAGACCCAGTACTTC.

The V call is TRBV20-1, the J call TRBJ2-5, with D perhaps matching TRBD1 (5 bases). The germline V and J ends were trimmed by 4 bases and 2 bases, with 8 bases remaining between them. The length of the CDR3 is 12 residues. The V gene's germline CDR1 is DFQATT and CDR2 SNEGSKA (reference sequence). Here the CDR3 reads CSATGWQETQYF. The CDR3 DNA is TGCAGTGCTACAGGGTGGCAAGAGACCCAGTACTTC.